The TCR beta chain under discussion was sequenced for a study of glioma-infiltrating T cells. Notes on the study in general: Very few CDR3 sequences were shared between tissue and blood. Tissue-blood divergence was below expectation in non-neoplastic patients, above in gliomas.

TCR alpha and beta CDR3 regions were amplified from RNA using iRepertoire nested multiplex PCR. One-step reverse transcription and amplification started from approximately 100-400 ng of tissue mRNA or PBMC total RNA. TCRdb reanalysed the multiplex PCR reads using MiXCR and keeps one entry per CDR3 protein. The sample yields around 100,000 distinct CDR3 sequences, around 28% seen once. This clonotype was picked up many times. Its antigen is not known. The specimen sequenced was glioma tissue, nonneoplastic brain tissue, or PBMCs (not recorded which). The clonotype comes from a human donor with low-grade glioma or glioblastoma, undergoing nonglioma brain surgery, or in good health (not recorded which).

CDR3 DNA sequence: TGTGCCAGCAGCCCCAGTGGGGGGCTAACCGGAAACACCATATATTTT. It encodes CASSPSGGLTGNTIYF. The gene calls are TRBV7-2 and TRBJ1-3, with D possibly being TRBD1 (6 bases). This CDR3 is 16 amino acids long. V lost 5 bases to trimming and J lost 4 bases, with 18 bases between them. Germline V lookup: CDR1 SGHTA, CDR2 FQGNSA.